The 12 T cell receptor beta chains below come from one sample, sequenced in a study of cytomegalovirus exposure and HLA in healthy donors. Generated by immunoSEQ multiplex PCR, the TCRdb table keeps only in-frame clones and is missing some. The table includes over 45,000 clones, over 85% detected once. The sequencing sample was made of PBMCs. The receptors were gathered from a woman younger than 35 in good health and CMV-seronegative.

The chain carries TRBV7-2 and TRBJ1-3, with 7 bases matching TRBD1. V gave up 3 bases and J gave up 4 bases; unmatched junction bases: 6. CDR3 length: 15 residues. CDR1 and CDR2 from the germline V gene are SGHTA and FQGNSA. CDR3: CASSFDSRGGNTIYF. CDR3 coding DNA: TGTGCCAGCAGCTTCGACTCCAGGGGGGGAAACACCATATATTTT.

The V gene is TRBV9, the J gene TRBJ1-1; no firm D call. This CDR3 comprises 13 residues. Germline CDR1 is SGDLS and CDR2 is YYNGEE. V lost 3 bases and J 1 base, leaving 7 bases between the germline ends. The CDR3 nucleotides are TGTGCCAGCAGCGACCCGGGGAACACTGAAGCTTTCTTT. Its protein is CASSDPGNTEAFF.

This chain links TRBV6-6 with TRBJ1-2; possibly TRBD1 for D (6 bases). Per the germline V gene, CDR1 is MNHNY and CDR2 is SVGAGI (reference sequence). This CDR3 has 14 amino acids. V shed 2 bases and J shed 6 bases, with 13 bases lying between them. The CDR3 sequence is CASSYQGQLNGYTF. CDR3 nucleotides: TGTGCCAGCAGTTACCAAGGACAGCTTAATGGCTACACCTTC.

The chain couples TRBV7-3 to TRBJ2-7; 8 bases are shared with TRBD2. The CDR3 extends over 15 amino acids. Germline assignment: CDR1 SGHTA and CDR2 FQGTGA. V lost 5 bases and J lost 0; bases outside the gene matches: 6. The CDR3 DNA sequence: TGTGCCAGCAGCCGAGGACTAGCCGACTCCTACGAGCAGTACTTC. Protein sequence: CASSRGLADSYEQYF.

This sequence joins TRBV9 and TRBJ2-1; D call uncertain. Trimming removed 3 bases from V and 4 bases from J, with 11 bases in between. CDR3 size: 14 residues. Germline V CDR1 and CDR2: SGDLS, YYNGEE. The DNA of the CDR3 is TGTGCCAGCAGCGCAAGAGGTTCATACAATGAGCAGTTCTTC. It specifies CASSARGSYNEQFF.

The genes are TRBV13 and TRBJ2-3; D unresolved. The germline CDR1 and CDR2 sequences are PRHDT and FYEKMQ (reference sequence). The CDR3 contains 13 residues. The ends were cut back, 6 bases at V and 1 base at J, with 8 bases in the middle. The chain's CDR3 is CASRERGTDTQYF. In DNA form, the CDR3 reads TGTGCCAGCAGGGAACGGGGCACAGATACGCAGTATTTT.

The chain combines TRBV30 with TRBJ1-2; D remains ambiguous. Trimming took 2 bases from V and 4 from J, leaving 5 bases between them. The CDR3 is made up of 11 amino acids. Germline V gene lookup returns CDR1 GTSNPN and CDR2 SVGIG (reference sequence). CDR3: CAWSLSYGYTF. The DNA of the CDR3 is TGTGCCTGGAGTTTGAGCTATGGCTACACCTTC.

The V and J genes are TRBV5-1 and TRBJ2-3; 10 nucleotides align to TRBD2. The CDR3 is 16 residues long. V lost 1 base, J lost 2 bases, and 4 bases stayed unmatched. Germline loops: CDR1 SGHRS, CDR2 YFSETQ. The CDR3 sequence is CASSLQLAGDTDTQYF. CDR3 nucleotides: TGCGCCAGCAGCTTGCAGCTAGCGGGAGACACAGATACGCAGTATTTT.

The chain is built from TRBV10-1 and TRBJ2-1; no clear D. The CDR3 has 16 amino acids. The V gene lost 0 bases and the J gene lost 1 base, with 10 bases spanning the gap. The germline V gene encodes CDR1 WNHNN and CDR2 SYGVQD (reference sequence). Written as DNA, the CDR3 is TGCGCCAGCAGTGAGTCTACAGCTAAGTCCTACAATGAGCAGTTCTTC. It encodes CASSESTAKSYNEQFF.

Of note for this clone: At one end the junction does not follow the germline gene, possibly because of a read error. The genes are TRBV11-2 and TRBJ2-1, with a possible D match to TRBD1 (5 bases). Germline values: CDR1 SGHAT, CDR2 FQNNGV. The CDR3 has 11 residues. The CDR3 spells CASSQGAGKLF. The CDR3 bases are TGTGCCAGCAGCCAAGGGGCAGGGAAGCTCTTC.

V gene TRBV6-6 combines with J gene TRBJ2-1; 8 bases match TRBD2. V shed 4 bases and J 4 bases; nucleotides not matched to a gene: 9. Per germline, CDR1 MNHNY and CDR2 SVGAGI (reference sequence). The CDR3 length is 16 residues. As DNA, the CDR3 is TGTGCCAGCAGTTTGACGGGACTAGATTTTTACAATGAGCAGTTCTTC. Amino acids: CASSLTGLDFYNEQFF.

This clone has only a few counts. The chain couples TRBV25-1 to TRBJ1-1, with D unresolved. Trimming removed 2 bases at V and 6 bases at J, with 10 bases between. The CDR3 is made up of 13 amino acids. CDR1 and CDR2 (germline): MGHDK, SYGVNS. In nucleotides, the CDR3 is TGTGCCAGCAGTGAAGCGAGGGTTCCTGAAGCTTTCTTT. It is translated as CASSEARVPEAFF.